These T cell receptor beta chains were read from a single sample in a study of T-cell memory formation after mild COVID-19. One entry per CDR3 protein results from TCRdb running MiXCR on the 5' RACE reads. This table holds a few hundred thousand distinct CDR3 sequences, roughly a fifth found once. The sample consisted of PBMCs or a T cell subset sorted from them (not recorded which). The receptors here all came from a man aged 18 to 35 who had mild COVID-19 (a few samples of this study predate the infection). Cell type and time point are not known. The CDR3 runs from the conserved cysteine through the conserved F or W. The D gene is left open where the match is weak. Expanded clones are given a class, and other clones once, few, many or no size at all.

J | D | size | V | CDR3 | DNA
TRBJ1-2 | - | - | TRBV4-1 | CASSQATVVAYGYTF | TGCGCCAGCAGCCAGGCGACAGTGGTGGCCTATGGCTACACCTTC
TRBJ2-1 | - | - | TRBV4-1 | CASSPAFSSYNEQFF | TGCGCCAGCAGTCCGGCCTTCAGCTCCTACAATGAGCAGTTCTTC
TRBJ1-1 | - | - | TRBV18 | CASSPRTVSNTEAFF | TGTGCCAGCTCCCCAAGGACAGTTTCGAACACTGAAGCTTTCTTT
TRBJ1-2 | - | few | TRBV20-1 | CSARDTGSVTF | TGCAGTGCGAGGGACACGGGGTCGGTCACCTTC
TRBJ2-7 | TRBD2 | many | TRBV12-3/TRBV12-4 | CASRQPGLGEQYF | TGTGCCAGCAGACAACCGGGACTAGGCGAGCAGTACTTC
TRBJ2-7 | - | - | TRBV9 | CASSVGAGLYEQYF | TGTGCCAGCAGCGTAGGGGCTGGCCTCTACGAGCAGTACTTC
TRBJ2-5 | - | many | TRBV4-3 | CASSQSAARETQYF | TGCGCCAGCAGCCAATCAGCCGCCCGAGAGACCCAGTACTTC
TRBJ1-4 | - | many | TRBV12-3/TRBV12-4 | CASSLRQSNEKLFF | TGTGCCAGCAGTTTGAGGCAGAGTAATGAAAAACTGTTTTTT
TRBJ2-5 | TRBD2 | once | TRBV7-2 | CASIIKGGLAGGETQYF | TGTGCCAGCATCATTAAAGGCGGGCTAGCGGGGGGAGAGACCCAGTACTTC
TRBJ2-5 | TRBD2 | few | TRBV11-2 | CASRSLAGGETQYF | TGTGCCAGCAGGTCACTAGCGGGCGGGGAGACCCAGTACTTC
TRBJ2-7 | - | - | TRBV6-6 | CASRDLRGDAKF | TGTGCCAGCAGGGATCTTAGGGGCGACGCCAAATTC
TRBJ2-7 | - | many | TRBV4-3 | CASSMQKGGREQYF | TGCGCCAGCAGCATGCAAAAAGGGGGGCGCGAGCAGTACTTC
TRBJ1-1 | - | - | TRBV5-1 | CASSPTGEYTEAFF | TGCGCCAGCAGCCCTACCGGCGAGTACACTGAAGCTTTCTTT
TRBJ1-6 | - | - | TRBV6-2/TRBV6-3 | CASSSDRPSSYNSPLHF | TGTGCCAGCAGTAGCGACAGACCGAGCTCCTATAATTCACCCCTCCACTTT
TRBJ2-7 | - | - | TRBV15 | CATSRDAGVFYEQYF | TGTGCCACCAGCAGAGATGCCGGGGTCTTCTACGAGCAGTACTTC
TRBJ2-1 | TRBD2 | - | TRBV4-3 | CASSQEPSGGAREQFF | TGCGCCAGCAGCCAAGAGCCTAGCGGGGGGGCGCGGGAGCAGTTCTTC
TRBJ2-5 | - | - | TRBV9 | CASSWAGTVETQYF | TGTGCCAGCAGCTGGGCGGGGACGGTAGAGACCCAGTACTTC